This TCR beta chain was observed in a study of blood T cell repertoires in COVID-19 (TCRdb year 2020). The study in broad terms: The collaborator samples originated in the United States, Italy and Spain and spanned the acute and convalescent phases of COVID-19. The prospective study material was composed of cDNA or gDNA derived from T cells, B-cell-depleted T cells, or PBMCs. Deeply sampled blood TCRbeta repertoires from subjects exposed to, actively infected with, or recovered from COVID-19 were included in the dataset. The repertoires were made available in a free public database intended to serve as a resource for research on the immune response to SARS-CoV-2. Samples were obtained from the ongoing ImmuneRACE study (first 160 participants) and from some 1,300 subjects provided by 6 global collaborators. A de-identified subject ID, COVID-19 status, age in years and sex were almost always included in the sample metadata. HLA class I and class II types, where available, came from metadata supplied by the sample provider rather than from assay-based typing. Overall results and qualifications from the work: Clinical and demographic metadata were provided uncurated, with the amount varying by source and participant.

One collaborating source in Seattle enrolled patients while the patients were actively infected and followed the patients over time throughout the course of disease. Each collaborating institution followed its own protocols to collect whole blood in K2EDTA tubes. Collaborator samples were shipped for TCRbeta analysis as frozen whole blood, isolated PBMCs, or DNA extracted from either sample type. The CDR3 starts with the cysteine, ends with the phenylalanine, and has 12 residues. Kept here is only the CDR3 DNA, which spans 36 bases and is read in frame from base 1. Looking up the germline V gene yields CDR1 SNHLY and CDR2 FYNNEI. V is pruned by 4 bases and J by 5 bases, leaving 0 bases of the junction without a gene match. With respect to this clone: Its antigen is currently not known. No much larger clone exists at a distance of one base, and base qualities are not known.

TCRbeta CDR3 regions were amplified from genomic DNA using the immunoSEQ Assay, a bias-controlled multiplex PCR. The authors' pipeline ran thus. The number of nucleated cells in each sample was estimated from the amplification of reference gene primers within the assay. To quantify the absolute abundance of each unique TCRbeta CDR3 rearrangement, sequence reads were collapsed and filtered. For each sample, productive Simpson clonality was calculated by taking the square root of Simpson's diversity index across productive rearrangements. As stored in TCRdb, this immuneACCESS dataset retains in-frame rearrangements with V and J assigned. A fraction of the clones does not appear; measured against another copy, unresolved V genes explain less than half of the discrepancy, and the remainder lacks a known reason. That table gives V, J and clone size, and the DNA gave D and trimming. The sample includes some 130,000 clones, with under 95% observed a single time. Roughly 4.5% of the sample goes to the ten largest clones.

This sequence originates from a man aged 55-75 years with COVID-19, enrolled during active disease. The sequenced sample consisted of peripheral blood. The chain uses TRBV2 and TRBJ2-5; a stretch of 8 junction bases matches TRBD1. The DNA reads TGTGCCAGCAGTGGACAGGGGGAGACCCAGTACTTC. Its coded protein is CASSGQGETQYF.